What follows are 22 T cell receptor beta chains derived from one specimen sequenced in a study of blood T cell repertoires in COVID-19. Measured with immunoSEQ multiplex PCR; TCRdb has only the in-frame clones, and not every one. The data hold 200,000 to 300,000 clones, with 85% to 90% observed a single time. What was sequenced was PBMCs or T cells enriched from blood (not recorded which). Every receptor here comes from a man aged 45-65 years who had been exposed to COVID-19.

This clone was observed once. The chain uses TRBV5-1 and TRBJ1-1; no clear D gene. The V gene's germline CDR1 is SGHRS and CDR2 YFSETQ. This CDR3 spans 16 amino acids. The ends were cut back, 0 bases at V and 3 bases at J, with 15 bases in the middle. In DNA, the CDR3 is TGCGCCAGCAGCTTGGTGTACCGAGGGAGGCACACTGAAGCTTTCTTT. This sequence encodes CASSLVYRGRHTEAFF.

V is TRBV5-6 and J is TRBJ2-7; tentatively, D is TRBD2 (6 bases). Trimming took off 3 bases at V and 1 base at J, with 14 bases between the two ends. This CDR3 spans 15 amino acids. The germline CDR1 and CDR2 sequences are SGHDT and YYEEEE. The CDR3 protein is CASSSRRGLSYEQYF. The DNA for the CDR3 is TGTGCCAGCAGCTCGAGGCGGGGATTATCCTACGAGCAGTACTTC.

This sequence joins TRBV5-1 and TRBJ1-2; D ambiguous. The germline CDR1 and CDR2 sequences are SGHRS and YFSETQ. This CDR3 is built from 13 residues. V gave up 5 bases and J gave up 8 bases, with 16 bases separating them. CDR3 nucleotide sequence: TGCGCCAGCAGGGGAGGGCCCACTCGGGGCTACACCTTC. Protein: CASRGGPTRGYTF.

The rearrangement uses TRBV5-1 and TRBJ2-7; 15 bases match TRBD2. The CDR3 length is 15 residues. Unmatched junction bases numbered 4, after V lost 4 bases and J lost 5 bases. Germline-derived CDR1 and CDR2 are SGHRS and YFSETQ. The CDR3 sequence: CASSPGTSGRNEQYV. In DNA form, the CDR3 reads TGCGCCAGCAGCCCCGGGACTAGCGGGAGGAACGAGCAGTACGTC.

This clone was recorded once. This chain connects TRBV7-8 to TRBJ2-3; the D gene is possibly TRBD2 (7 bases). The CDR3 extends over 14 amino acids. The V gene lost 5 bases and the J gene lost 1 base, with 10 bases spanning the gap. Germline CDR1 SGHVS, CDR2 FQNEAQ. The CDR3 protein is CASSARGRTDTQYF. In DNA, the CDR3 is TGTGCCAGCAGCGCGCGGGGGCGCACAGATACGCAGTATTTT.

The chain is built from TRBV11-1 and TRBJ1-2; 8 bases agree with TRBD1. This CDR3 spans 14 amino acids. Germline V lookup: CDR1 SGHAT, CDR2 FQDESV (reference sequence). The V segment lost 3 bases and the J segment 7 bases; nucleotides outside the gene matches: 7. This chain's CDR3 is CASSFGQGIFGYTF. The CDR3 DNA follows: TGTGCCAGCAGCTTCGGACAGGGCATTTTTGGCTACACCTTC.

The chain couples TRBV9 to TRBJ2-1, with 10 bases that match TRBD2. The CDR3 extends over 15 amino acids. J gave up 7 bases and V 2 bases, and 6 bases lay outside the gene matches. CDR1 is SGDLS and CDR2 is YYNGEE in the germline V gene. CDR3 region: CASSVQRGGHNEQFF. The DNA for the CDR3 is TGTGCCAGCAGCGTTCAGCGGGGGGGCCATAATGAGCAGTTCTTC. The full variable domain, its missing parts supplied by reference TRBV9 and TRBJ2-1, is DSGVTQTPKHLITATGQRVTLRCSPRSGDLSVYWYQQSLDQGLQFLIQYYNGEERAKGNILERFSAQQFPDLHSELNLSSLELGDSALYFCASSVQRGGHNEQFFGPGTRLTVL.

The chain combines TRBV7-9 with TRBJ2-2; no reliable D call. The CDR3 extends over 15 amino acids. Germline CDR1 and CDR2: SEHNR and FQNEAQ (reference sequence). Trimming removed 4 bases from V and 4 bases from J, with 13 bases in between. Here the CDR3 DNA reads TGTGCCAGCAGCTCCACGGGTCACCCCACCGGGGAGCTGTTTTTT. Translation: CASSSTGHPTGELFF.

This chain connects TRBV24-1 to TRBJ2-5; a possible D gene is TRBD1 (5 bases). Trimming left V 4 bases short and J 2 bases short, with 19 bases between. Germline V gene sequence: CDR1 KGHDR, CDR2 SFDVKD. CDR3 length: 17 residues. The DNA for the CDR3 is TGTGCCACCAGTGAGAGAACCACAGGATTGGGACAAGAGACCCAGTACTTC. This translates into CATSERTTGLGQETQYF.

The J gene is TRBJ2-1, the V gene TRBV19, with 10 bases identical to TRBD1. The germline V gene encodes CDR1 LNHDA and CDR2 SQIVND (reference sequence). The CDR3 spans 16 residues. V shed 5 bases, J shed 8 bases, and the junction held 12 bases outside the gene matches. CDR3 loop: CASSLPLGQGTYEQFF. As DNA, the CDR3 is TGTGCCAGTAGTTTACCTTTGGGACAGGGGACCTATGAGCAGTTCTTC.

The count of this clone is one. The genes are TRBV30 and TRBJ2-1, with a weak D call TRBD2 (5 bases). The V end was cut by 7 bases, the J end by 6 bases, with 16 bases between. Germline V CDR1 and CDR2: GTSNPN, SVGIG (reference sequence). The CDR3 loop spans 13 amino acids. Here the CDR3 DNA reads TGTGCCTCCCGACGTCCCGGGGTCAATGAGCAGTTCTTC. It codes for CASRRPGVNEQFF.

The V and J genes are TRBV5-4 and TRBJ1-3, with 7 nucleotides matching TRBD1. Germline V gene lookup returns CDR1 SGHNT and CDR2 YYREEE (reference sequence). The V and J ends lost 1 base and 4 bases, in that order; junction bases with no gene match: 2. This CDR3 has 14 amino acids. In DNA, the CDR3 is TGTGCCAGCAGCTTGTACAGGGGCGGAAACACCATATATTTT. Translated: CASSLYRGGNTIYF.

The rearrangement links TRBV28 to TRBJ2-5, with 8 bases matching TRBD2. This CDR3 contains 14 residues. V shed 3 bases and J 3 bases; nucleotides not matched to a gene: 3. Germline lookup yields CDR1 MDHEN and CDR2 SYDVKM. CDR3 DNA sequence: TGTGCCAGCAGTTTTAGCGGGGCAAAAGAGACCCAGTACTTC. Translated, it gives CASSFSGAKETQYF.

This sequence joins TRBV2 and TRBJ1-5; D unclear. The CDR3 spans 12 residues. Trimming stripped 10 bases from V and 4 bases from J, with 11 bases between. Germline CDR1 and CDR2: SNHLY and FYNNEI. CDR3 sequence reads: CATAQTNQPQHF. For the CDR3, the DNA is TGTGCCACCGCACAAACGAATCAGCCCCAGCATTTT. The full variable domain, its missing parts supplied by reference TRBV2 and TRBJ1-5, is EPEVTQTPSHQVTQMGQEVILRCVPISNHLYFYWYRQILGQKVEFLVSFYNNEISEKSEIFDDQFSVERPDGSNFTLKIRSTKLEDSAMYFCATAQTNQPQHFGDGTRLSIL.

CDR3 sequence reads: CASSLRLAGGVADTQYF. In DNA form, the CDR3 reads TGCGCCAGCAGCCTACGACTAGCGGGAGGAGTAGCAGATACGCAGTATTTT. The chain employs TRBV5-1 and TRBJ2-3; the match to TRBD2 covers 13 bases. CDR3 size: 17 residues. V lost 4 bases, J lost 4 bases, and 9 bases stayed unmatched. The germline CDR1 and CDR2 sequences are SGHRS and YFSETQ.

The chain couples TRBV5-1 to TRBJ2-6, with D possibly being TRBD1 (6 bases). Germline V gene lookup returns CDR1 SGHRS and CDR2 YFSETQ. Trimming removed 0 bases from V and 1 base from J, with 14 bases in between. The CDR3 runs 18 residues. The CDR3: CASSLALDRQSGANVLTF. The CDR3 bases are TGCGCCAGCAGCTTGGCCTTGGACAGACAATCTGGGGCCAACGTCCTGACTTTC. Looking up the rest from reference TRBV5-1 and TRBJ2-6 gives the full variable domain: KAGVTQTPRYLIKTRGQQVTLSCSPISGHRSVSWYQQTPGQGLQFLFEYFSETQRNKGNFPGRFSGRQFSNSRSEMNVSTLELGDSALYLCASSLALDRQSGANVLTFGAGSRLTVL.

The rearrangement joins TRBV6-5 to TRBJ2-7, with D possibly being TRBD1 (7 bases). Deletions cut 7 bases from V and 4 bases from J, with 20 bases between. CDR1 and CDR2 from the germline V gene are MNHEY and SVGAGI. The CDR3 has 15 amino acids. CDR3 loop: CASKGGPGGEYEQYF. The CDR3 DNA reads as TGTGCCAGCAAAGGGGGCCCCGGGGGCGAATACGAGCAGTACTTC.

V and J are TRBV12-3 or TRBV12-4 and TRBJ2-5; D may be TRBD1 (6 bases). Trimming removed 5 bases from V and 4 bases from J, with 11 bases in between. This CDR3 spans 13 amino acids. The DNA of the CDR3 is TGTGCCAGCAGTCTTCCGGACAGAGAGACCCAGTACTTC. Amino acids: CASSLPDRETQYF.

This chain links TRBV11-3 with TRBJ2-7, with 7 bases matching TRBD2. From germline, CDR1 is SGHNT and CDR2 YENEEA. The CDR3 is made up of 13 amino acids. The V gene end was trimmed by 5 bases and the J gene end by 6 bases; junction bases not matched to a gene: 7. This CDR3 is CASSPATSREQYV. In DNA, the CDR3 is TGTGCCAGCAGCCCGGCGACTAGCCGCGAGCAGTACGTC.

The rearrangement links TRBV5-1 to TRBJ1-2, with D maybe TRBD1 (6 bases). Deletions cut 0 bases from V and 6 bases from J, with 12 bases between. Germline lookup yields CDR1 SGHRS and CDR2 YFSETQ. CDR3 length equals 14 residues. CDR3 amino acids: CASSLADRPDGYTF. CDR3 nucleotide sequence: TGCGCCAGCAGCTTGGCCGACAGGCCAGATGGCTACACCTTC.

The CDR3 here is CASSHGGEYYGYTF. The CDR3 DNA sequence: TGTGCCAGCAGTCACGGGGGGGAATACTATGGCTACACCTTC. The genes are TRBV28 and TRBJ1-2; D is possibly TRBD1 (5 bases). This CDR3 comprises 14 residues. Germline V gene data show CDR1 as MDHEN and CDR2 as SYDVKM. The V end lost 5 bases, the J end lost 3 bases, and 13 bases lay between the germline ends.

This sequence joins TRBV15 and TRBJ1-1; D is perhaps TRBD1 (6 bases). The CDR3 spans 16 residues. Germline loops: CDR1 LNHNV, CDR2 YYDKDF (reference sequence). V lost 4 bases to trimming and J lost 2 bases, with 17 bases between them. The CDR3 loop is CATSTFGRGFNTEAFF. CDR3 in DNA: TGTGCCACCAGCACGTTCGGCAGGGGTTTTAACACTGAAGCTTTCTTT.